One sample yielded the 10 T cell receptor beta chains listed below, sequenced in a study of T cell clones after liver transplantation. Method: immunoSEQ multiplex PCR; TCRdb's copy keeps in-frame clones and lacks some. This sample has approximately 75,000 clones, with 80% found just once. The source material was CD4+ T cells from blood, sampled 12 months after liver transplant. The receptors stem from a human patient who received a liver transplant. The graft donor may have contributed some T cells.

The chain has TRBV6-5 and TRBJ1-4, with 7 bases matching TRBD1. Germline V gene sequence: CDR1 MNHEY, CDR2 SVGAGI. The CDR3 extends over 13 amino acids. Losses at the gene ends were 5 bases for V and 7 bases for J; bases not matched to a gene: 4. The CDR3 is CASSTRQGEKLFF. The CDR3 coding sequence is TGTGCCAGCAGTACCCGACAGGGTGAAAAACTGTTTTTT.

The rearrangement uses TRBV6-5 and TRBJ2-2, with D maybe TRBD2 (6 bases). From germline, CDR1 is MNHEY and CDR2 SVGAGI. The CDR3 has 14 residues. With 7 bases removed from V and 7 bases from J, the gap between germline ends came to 16 bases. In nucleotides, the CDR3 is TGTGCCAGCACCGGGAGCCCAAGGAACGGGGAGCTGTTTTTT. Translated, it gives CASTGSPRNGELFF.

The chain recombines TRBV19 with TRBJ1-1; no firm D call. This CDR3 has 15 amino acids. V lost 6 bases and J 0 bases, leaving 14 bases between the germline ends. The germline CDR1 and CDR2 sequences are LNHDA and SQIVND (reference sequence). In nucleotides, the CDR3 is TGTGCCAGTAGGAATGGGGTTTCTTTGAACACTGAAGCTTTCTTT. The encoded protein is CASRNGVSLNTEAFF.

V usage is TRBV7-6 and J usage is TRBJ2-1; TRBD2 matches 12 bases. CDR1 and CDR2 (germline): SGHVS, FNYEAQ. V lost 4 bases to trimming and J lost 2 bases; unmatched junction nucleotides: 3. This CDR3 has 16 amino acids. The CDR3 protein is CASSSRTSGTYNEQFF. The CDR3 bases are TGTGCCAGCAGCTCACGGACTAGCGGGACCTACAATGAGCAGTTCTTC.

This chain connects TRBV9 to TRBJ2-3; 10 bases are a match to TRBD2. J gave up 4 bases and V 4 bases, and 12 bases lay outside the gene matches. Germline CDR1 is SGDLS and CDR2 is YYNGEE. This CDR3 region has 17 residues. CDR3: CASSSHRRLAGADTQYF. CDR3 in DNA: TGTGCCAGCAGCTCCCACCGTAGGCTAGCGGGAGCAGATACGCAGTATTTT.

This chain uses TRBV7-9 with TRBJ2-1; the D gene is possibly TRBD2 (7 bases). Germline V CDR1 and CDR2: SEHNR, FQNEAQ (reference sequence). V was clipped by 8 bases and J by 12 bases, with 29 bases between them. This CDR3 has 16 residues. The DNA for the CDR3 is TGTGCCAGCGTTAGGGGGGCGGGAGCCTTCTCGGGTGGGCAGTTCTTC. Its translation: CASVRGAGAFSGGQFF. Full variable domain (missing parts from reference TRBV7-9 and TRBJ2-1): DTGVSQNPRHKITKRGQNVTFRCDPISEHNRLYWYRQTLGQGPEFLTYFQNEAQLEKSRLLSDRFSAERPKGSFSTLEIQRTEQGDSAMYLCASVRGAGAFSGGQFFGPGTRLTVL.

V usage is TRBV25-1 and J usage is TRBJ2-7; 8 nucleotides align to TRBD2. Germline CDR1 and CDR2: MGHDK and SYGVNS. The CDR3 sequence is 14 residues long. Germline trimming cut 4 bases from V and 4 bases from J; bases unmatched to any gene: 6. CDR3 sequence: CASSVGRASYEQYF. In nucleotides, the CDR3 is TGTGCCAGCAGTGTCGGGAGGGCCTCATACGAGCAGTACTTC.

The CDR3 DNA is TGCAGTGTAAGGGGGGACAATGAGCAGTTCTTC. Encoded protein: CSVRGDNEQFF. The V gene is TRBV20-1, the J gene TRBJ2-1; D may correspond to TRBD1 or TRBD2 (6 bases each). The CDR3 is 11 residues long. Germline lookup yields CDR1 DFQATT and CDR2 SNEGSKA (reference sequence). Between the trimmed V and J ends, which lost 7 bases and 5 bases, there was a span of 9 bases.

The rearrangement links TRBV19 to TRBJ2-2, with 7 bases lining up with TRBD1. Germline V CDR1 and CDR2: LNHDA, SQIVND (reference sequence). The CDR3 runs 14 residues. The trim removed 7 bases at V and 3 bases at J, leaving 5 bases unmatched. DNA for the CDR3: TGTGCCAGTACCGGACAGGCGTACACCGGGGAGCTGTTTTTT. Translation gives CASTGQAYTGELFF.

CDR3 nucleotides: TGTGCCAGCAGCGTAGTCTCAGGTGGTGGTAATGAAAAACTGTTTTTT. Its translation is CASSVVSGGGNEKLFF. The chain links TRBV9 to TRBJ1-4; D gene unclear. Germline CDR1 and CDR2: SGDLS and YYNGEE. The CDR3 sequence is 16 residues long. The V gene lost 0 bases and the J gene lost 4 bases, with 13 bases spanning the gap.